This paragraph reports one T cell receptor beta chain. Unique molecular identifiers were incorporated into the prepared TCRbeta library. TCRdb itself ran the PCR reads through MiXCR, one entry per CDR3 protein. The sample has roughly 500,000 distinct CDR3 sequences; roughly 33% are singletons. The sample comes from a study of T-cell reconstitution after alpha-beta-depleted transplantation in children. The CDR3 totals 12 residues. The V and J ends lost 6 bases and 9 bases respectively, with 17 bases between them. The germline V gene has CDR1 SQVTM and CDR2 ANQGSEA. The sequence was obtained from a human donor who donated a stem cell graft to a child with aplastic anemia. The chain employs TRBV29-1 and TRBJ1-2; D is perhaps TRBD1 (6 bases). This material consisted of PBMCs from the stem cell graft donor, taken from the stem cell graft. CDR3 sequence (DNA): TGCAGCGTACGGACAGACACCCTGAGCTACACCTTC. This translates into CSVRTDTLSYTF. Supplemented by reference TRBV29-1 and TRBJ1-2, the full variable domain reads SAVISQKPSRDICQRGTSLTIQCQVDSQVTMMFWYRQQPGQSLTLIATANQGSEATYESGFVIDKFPISRPNLTFSTLTVSNMSPEDSSIYLCSVRTDTLSYTFGSGTRLTVV.